The 3 T cell receptor beta chains in this list originate from one sample, sequenced in a study of T cell repertoires in cytomegalovirus infection. TCRdb re-called the reads through MiXCR, storing one row per CDR3 protein. This table has approximately 500,000 distinct CDR3 sequences, more than 25% appearing once. What was sequenced was PBMCs. The receptors originated from a human donor in good health (CMV status not recorded). Some clones in this sample may be carry-over from other donors' samples.

The J gene is TRBJ1-1, the V gene TRBV10-3, with 7 bases fitting TRBD1. Germline CDR1 reads ENHRY; CDR2 reads SYGVKD. V trimming: 4 bases; J trimming: 1 base; junction bases outside the gene matches: 3. The CDR3 has 14 residues. The CDR3 DNA reads as TGTGCCATCAGTGGACAGGGTTCGAACACTGAAGCTTTCTTT. Protein sequence: CAISGQGSNTEAFF.

Comments on this clonotype: A read error may account for a junction end that differs from germline. This sequence joins TRBV4-1 and TRBJ2-7; TRBD2 aligns across 10 bases. Per germline, CDR1 MGHRA and CDR2 YSYEKL. The CDR3 totals 18 residues. The DNA of the CDR3 is TGTGCCAGCAGCCAAGATGACCCCGGGTCTAGCGGGAGAAACGAGCAGTACTTC. Its protein is CASSQDDPGSSGRNEQYF.

This clonotype was seen a handful of times. The chain links TRBV12-3 or TRBV12-4 to TRBJ1-2, with a possible D match to TRBD1 (5 bases). The CDR3 runs to 16 residues. V dropped 6 bases and J dropped 2 bases, with 19 bases sitting between them. The CDR3 nucleotides read TGTGCCAGCAGGCGGGAGGGGATCCCCTGGAACTATGGCTACACCTTC. Protein product: CASRREGIPWNYGYTF.